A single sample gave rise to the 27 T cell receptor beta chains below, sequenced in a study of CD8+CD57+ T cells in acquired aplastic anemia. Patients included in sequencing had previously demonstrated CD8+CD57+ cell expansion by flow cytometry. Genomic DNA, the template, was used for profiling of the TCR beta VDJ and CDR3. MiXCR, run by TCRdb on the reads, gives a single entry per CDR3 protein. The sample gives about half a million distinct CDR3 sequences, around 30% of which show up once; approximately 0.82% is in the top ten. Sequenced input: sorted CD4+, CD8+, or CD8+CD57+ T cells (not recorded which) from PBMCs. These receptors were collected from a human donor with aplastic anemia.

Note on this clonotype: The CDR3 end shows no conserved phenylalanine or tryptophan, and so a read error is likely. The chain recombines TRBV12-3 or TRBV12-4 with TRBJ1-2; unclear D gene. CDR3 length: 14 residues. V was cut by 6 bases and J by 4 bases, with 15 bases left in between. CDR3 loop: CASSSTDTPYGYTL. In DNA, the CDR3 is TGTGCCAGCAGCTCAACAGACACTCCCTATGGCTACACCCTC.

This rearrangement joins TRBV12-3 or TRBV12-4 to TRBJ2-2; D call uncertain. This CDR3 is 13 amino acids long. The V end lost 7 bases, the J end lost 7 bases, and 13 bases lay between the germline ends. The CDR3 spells CASTYYDRGELFF. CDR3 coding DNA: TGTGCCAGCACCTACTACGATCGCGGGGAGCTGTTTTTT.

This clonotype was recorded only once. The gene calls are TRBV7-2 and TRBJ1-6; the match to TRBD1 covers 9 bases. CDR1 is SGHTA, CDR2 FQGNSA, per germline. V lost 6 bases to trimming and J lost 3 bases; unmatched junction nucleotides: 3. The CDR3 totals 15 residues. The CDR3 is CASSKTGGYNSPLHF. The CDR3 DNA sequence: TGTGCCAGCAGTAAGACAGGGGGCTATAATTCACCCCTCCACTTT.

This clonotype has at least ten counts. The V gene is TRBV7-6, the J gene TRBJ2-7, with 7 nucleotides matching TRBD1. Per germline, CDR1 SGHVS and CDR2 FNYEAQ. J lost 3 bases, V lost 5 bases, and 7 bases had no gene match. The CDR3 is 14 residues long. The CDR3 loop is CASSAWGQNYEQYF. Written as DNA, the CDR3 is TGTGCCAGCAGCGCTTGGGGACAGAACTACGAGCAGTACTTC. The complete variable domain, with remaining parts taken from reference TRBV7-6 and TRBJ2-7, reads GAGVSQSPRYKVTKRGQDVALRCDPISGHVSLYWYRQALGQGPEFLTYFNYEAQQDKSGLPNDRFSAERPEGSISTLTIQRTEQRDSAMYRCASSAWGQNYEQYFGPGTRLTVT.

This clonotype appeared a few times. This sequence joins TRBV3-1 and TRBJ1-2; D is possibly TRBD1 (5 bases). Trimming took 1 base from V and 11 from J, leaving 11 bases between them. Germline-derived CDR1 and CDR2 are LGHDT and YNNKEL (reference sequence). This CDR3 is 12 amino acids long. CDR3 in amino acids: CASSQGRVGYTF. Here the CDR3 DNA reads TGTGCCAGCAGCCAAGGCAGGGTTGGATACACCTTC.

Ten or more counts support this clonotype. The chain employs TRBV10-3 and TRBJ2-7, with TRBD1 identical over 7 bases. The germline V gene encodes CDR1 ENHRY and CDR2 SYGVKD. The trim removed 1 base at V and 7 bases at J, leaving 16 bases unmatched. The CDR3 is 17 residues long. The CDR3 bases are TGTGCCATCAGTGAGTTGTCTAGACTTGACAGGGTTGGAGAGCAGTACTTC. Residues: CAISELSRLDRVGEQYF.

CDR3 in DNA: TGTGCCAGCAGCCAGGACAGGGGGCTCTATGGCTACACCTTC. Protein product: CASSQDRGLYGYTF. The V gene is TRBV12-3 or TRBV12-4, the J gene TRBJ1-2; TRBD1 agrees at 11 bases. The CDR3 covers 14 residues. Trimming cost V 6 bases and J 4 bases; bases outside gene matches: 4.

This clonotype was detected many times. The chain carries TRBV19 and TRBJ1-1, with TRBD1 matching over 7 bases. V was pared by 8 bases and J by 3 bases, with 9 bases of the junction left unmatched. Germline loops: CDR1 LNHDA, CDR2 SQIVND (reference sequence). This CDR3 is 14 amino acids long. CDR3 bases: TGTGCCAGTCGAGGACAGGCCGGGTACACTGAAGCTTTCTTT. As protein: CASRGQAGYTEAFF.

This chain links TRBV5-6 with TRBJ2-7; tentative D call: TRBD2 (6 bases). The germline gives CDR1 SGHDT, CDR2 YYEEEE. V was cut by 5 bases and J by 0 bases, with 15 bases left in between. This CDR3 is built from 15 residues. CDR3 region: CASRLLASSSYEQYF. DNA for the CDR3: TGTGCCAGCAGGCTCCTAGCGTCTAGCTCCTACGAGCAGTACTTC.

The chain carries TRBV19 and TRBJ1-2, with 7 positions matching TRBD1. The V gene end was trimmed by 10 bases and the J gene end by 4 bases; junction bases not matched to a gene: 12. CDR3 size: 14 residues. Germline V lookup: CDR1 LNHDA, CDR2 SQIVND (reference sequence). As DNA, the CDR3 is TGTGCCACTTCCGACAGGGAAATACTCTATGGCTACACCTTC. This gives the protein CATSDREILYGYTF.

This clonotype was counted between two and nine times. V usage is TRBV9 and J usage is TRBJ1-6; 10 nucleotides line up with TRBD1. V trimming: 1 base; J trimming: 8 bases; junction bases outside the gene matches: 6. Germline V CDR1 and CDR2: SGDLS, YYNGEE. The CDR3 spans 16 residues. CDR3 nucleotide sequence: TGTGCCAGCAGCGTATCGATGACAGGGGGCGATTCACCCCTCCACTTT. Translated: CASSVSMTGGDSPLHF.

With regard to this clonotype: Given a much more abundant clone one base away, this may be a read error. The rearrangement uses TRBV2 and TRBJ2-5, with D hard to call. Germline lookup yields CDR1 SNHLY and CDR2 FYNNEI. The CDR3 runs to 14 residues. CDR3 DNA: TGTGCCATCCAGAAAGTAGTGGGCCAAGAGACCCAGCACTTC. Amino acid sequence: CAIQKVVGQETQHF.

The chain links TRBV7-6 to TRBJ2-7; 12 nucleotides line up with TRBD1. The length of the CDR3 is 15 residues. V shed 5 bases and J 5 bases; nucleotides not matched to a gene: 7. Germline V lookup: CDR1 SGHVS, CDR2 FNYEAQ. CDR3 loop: CASSLGTGGNDEQYF. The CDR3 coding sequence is TGTGCCAGCAGCCTGGGGACAGGGGGCAATGACGAGCAGTACTTC.

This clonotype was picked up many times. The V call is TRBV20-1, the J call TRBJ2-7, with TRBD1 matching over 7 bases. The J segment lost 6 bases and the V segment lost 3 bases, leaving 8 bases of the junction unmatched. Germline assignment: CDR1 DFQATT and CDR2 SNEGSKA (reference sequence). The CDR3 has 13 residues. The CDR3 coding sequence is TGCAGTGCTAGGGCGGACAGGCGAAGCGAGCAGTACTTC. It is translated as CSARADRRSEQYF.

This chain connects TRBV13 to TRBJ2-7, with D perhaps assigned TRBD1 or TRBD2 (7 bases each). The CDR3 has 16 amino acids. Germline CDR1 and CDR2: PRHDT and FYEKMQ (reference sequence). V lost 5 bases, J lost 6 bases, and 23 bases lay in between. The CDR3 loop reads CASSTVWAGGACEQYF. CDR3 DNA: TGTGCCAGCAGCACCGTTTGGGCAGGGGGGGCCTGCGAGCAGTACTTC.

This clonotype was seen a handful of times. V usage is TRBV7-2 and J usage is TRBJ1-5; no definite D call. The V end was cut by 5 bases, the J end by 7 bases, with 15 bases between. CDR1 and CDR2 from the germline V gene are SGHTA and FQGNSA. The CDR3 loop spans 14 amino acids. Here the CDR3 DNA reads TGTGCCAGCAGCCAAGATGTGAATTCCCAGCCCCAGCATTTT. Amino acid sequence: CASSQDVNSQPQHF.

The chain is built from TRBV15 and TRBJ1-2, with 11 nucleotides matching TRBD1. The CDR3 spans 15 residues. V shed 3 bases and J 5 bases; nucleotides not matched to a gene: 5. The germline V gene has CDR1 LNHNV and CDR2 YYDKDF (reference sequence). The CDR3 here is CATSSWDRGRYGYTF. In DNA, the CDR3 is TGTGCCACCAGCAGTTGGGACAGGGGGAGGTATGGCTACACCTTC.

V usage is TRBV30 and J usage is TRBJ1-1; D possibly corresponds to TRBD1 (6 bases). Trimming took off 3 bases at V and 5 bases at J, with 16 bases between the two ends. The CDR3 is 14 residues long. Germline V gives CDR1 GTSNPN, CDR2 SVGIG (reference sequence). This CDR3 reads CAWRRGGLRTEAFF. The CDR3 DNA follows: TGTGCCTGGAGGAGGGGGGGGCTAAGGACTGAAGCTTTCTTT.

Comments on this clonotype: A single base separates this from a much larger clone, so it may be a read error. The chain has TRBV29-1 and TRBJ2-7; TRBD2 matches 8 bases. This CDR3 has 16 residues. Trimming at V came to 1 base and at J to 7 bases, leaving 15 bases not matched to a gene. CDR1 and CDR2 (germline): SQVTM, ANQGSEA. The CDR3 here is CSVEASRVGAGVEQYF. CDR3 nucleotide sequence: TGCAGCGTTGAAGCCTCCCGGGTAGGAGCGGGAGTTGAGCAGTACTTC.

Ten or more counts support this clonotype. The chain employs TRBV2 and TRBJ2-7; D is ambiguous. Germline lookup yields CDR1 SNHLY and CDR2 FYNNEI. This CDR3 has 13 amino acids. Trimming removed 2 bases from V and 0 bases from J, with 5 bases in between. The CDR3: CASSEQSSYEQYF. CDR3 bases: TGTGCCAGCAGTGAACAGAGCTCCTACGAGCAGTACTTC.

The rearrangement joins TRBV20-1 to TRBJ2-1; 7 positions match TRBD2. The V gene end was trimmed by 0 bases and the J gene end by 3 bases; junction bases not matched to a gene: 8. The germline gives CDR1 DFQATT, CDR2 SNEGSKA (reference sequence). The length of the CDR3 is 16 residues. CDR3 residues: CSARDRGGRDYNEQFF. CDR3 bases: TGCAGTGCTAGAGATAGGGGCGGGAGAGACTACAATGAGCAGTTCTTC.

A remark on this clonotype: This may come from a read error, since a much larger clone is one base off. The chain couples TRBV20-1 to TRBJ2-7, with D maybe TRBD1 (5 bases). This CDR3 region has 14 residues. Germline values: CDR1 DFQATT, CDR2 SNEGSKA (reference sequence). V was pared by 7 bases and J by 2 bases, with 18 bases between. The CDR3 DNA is TGCAGTGGCGCGACAGAAGCTACCACCTACGAGCAGTACTTC. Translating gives CSGATEATTYEQYF.

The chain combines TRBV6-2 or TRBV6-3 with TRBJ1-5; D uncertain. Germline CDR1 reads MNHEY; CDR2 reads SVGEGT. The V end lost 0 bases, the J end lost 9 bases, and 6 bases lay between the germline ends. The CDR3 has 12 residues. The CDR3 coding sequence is TGTGCCAGCAGTTACTCCGGGTTGCCCCAGCATTTT. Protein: CASSYSGLPQHF.

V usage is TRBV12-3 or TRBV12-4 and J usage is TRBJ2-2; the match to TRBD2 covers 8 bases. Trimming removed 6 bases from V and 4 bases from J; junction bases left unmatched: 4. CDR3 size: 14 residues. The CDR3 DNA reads TGTGCCAGCAGCACTAGCGGTGTCACCGGGGAGCTGTTTTTT. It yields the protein CASSTSGVTGELFF.

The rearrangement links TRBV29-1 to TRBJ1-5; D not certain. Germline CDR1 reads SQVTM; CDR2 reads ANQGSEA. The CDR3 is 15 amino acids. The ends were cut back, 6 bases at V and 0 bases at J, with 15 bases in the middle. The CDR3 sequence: CSVGEGSYSNQPQHF. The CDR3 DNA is TGCAGCGTAGGCGAAGGGAGCTATAGCAATCAGCCCCAGCATTTT.

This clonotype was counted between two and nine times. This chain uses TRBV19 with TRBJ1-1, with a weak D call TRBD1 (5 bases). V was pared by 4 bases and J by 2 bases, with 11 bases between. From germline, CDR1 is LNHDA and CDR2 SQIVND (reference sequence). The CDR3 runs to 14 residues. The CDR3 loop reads CASSTFDSNTEAFF. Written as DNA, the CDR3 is TGTGCCAGTAGTACCTTCGACAGTAACACTGAAGCTTTCTTT.

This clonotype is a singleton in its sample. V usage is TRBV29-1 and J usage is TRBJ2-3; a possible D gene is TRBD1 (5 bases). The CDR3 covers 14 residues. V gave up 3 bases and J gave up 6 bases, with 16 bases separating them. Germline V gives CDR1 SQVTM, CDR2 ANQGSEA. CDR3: CSVDVYRTGDTQYF. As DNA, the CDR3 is TGCAGCGTTGACGTCTACAGGACCGGGGATACGCAGTATTTT.